This T cell receptor beta chain was documented in a study of blood T cell repertoires in COVID-19. Study context: Donors in the United States, Italy and Spain gave samples during acute or convalescent COVID-19. T cells, B-cell-depleted T cells, or PBMCs provided the cDNA or gDNA that served as material.

In the original analysis: Scientists estimated how many nucleated cells there were by amplifying reference gene primers. The table came from immunoSEQ multiplex PCR; TCRdb's copy has only in-frame clones and leaves some out. V, J and clone size reflect that table, while D and trimming were determined from the DNA. The table includes hundreds of thousands of clones, 75% to 90% detected once. The CDR3 totals 18 residues. This receptor was identified in a woman aged 55-70 years who had recovered from COVID-19. This chain connects TRBV21-1 to TRBJ1-4; the DNA was not used to check the table's D call, TRBD1. TRBV21-1 constitutes a pseudogene. Specimen: PBMCs or T cells enriched from blood (not recorded which). CDR3 sequence reads: CASSKKGRGRSTNEKLFF. CDR3 DNA sequence: TGTGCCAGCAGCAAAAAGGGAAGGGGAAGGTCAACTAATGAAAAACTGTTTTTT.